The clone carrying this T cell receptor beta chain appeared a single time. V was cut by 3 bases and J by 4 bases, with 12 bases left in between. The CDR3 has 13 residues. Germline-derived CDR1 and CDR2 are GTSNPN and SVGIG (reference sequence). The data belong to a study of long-term antiretroviral therapy in people with HIV. Investigators performed immunoSEQ version v3.0 at survey level. Repertoires were generated with immunoSEQ multiplex PCR, while TCRdb's copy carries only in-frame clones and drops some. Seen here are under 20,000 clones, roughly nine tenths observed once, and the top ten hold over 10%.

The clonotype was recovered from a woman aged 40-49 years with HIV. The sample in question was unsorted PBMCs, obtained 0.6 years after starting antiretroviral therapy. The chain has TRBV30 and TRBJ1-1, with D possibly matching TRBD1 (5 bases). The CDR3 is CAWRSPGGTEAFF. CDR3 DNA sequence: TGTGCCTGGAGGAGCCCCGGGGGCACTGAAGCTTTCTTT.